A selection of T cell receptor beta chains follows, all from one sample in a study of blood T cell repertoires in COVID-19. The repertoire was sequenced with immunoSEQ multiplex PCR; TCRdb's copy has only in-frame clones and lacks some. In the table there are roughly 150,000 clones, 85% to 95% of which are singletons. Sequenced input: peripheral blood. These receptor sequences come from a woman aged 55-75 years with COVID-19, enrolled during active disease. Both conserved end residues are part of each CDR3. D genes are given only for firm matches. Clone size is not always given. Where it is, it says once, few, many or a class for expanded clones.

D gene: NA
clone size: few
V gene: TRBV10-3
J gene: TRBJ1-2
CDR3 protein: CASGGGADSSYTF
CDR3 DNA: TGTGCCTCGGGAGGTGGGGCAGACAGTTCCTACACCTTC

D gene: TRBD1
clone size: NA
V gene: TRBV15
J gene: TRBJ1-4
CDR3 protein: CATSMTGTGEEKLFF
CDR3 DNA: TGTGCCACCAGCATGACCGGGACAGGGGAAGAAAAACTGTTTTTT

D gene: TRBD2
clone size: NA
V gene: TRBV20-1
J gene: TRBJ2-1
CDR3 protein: CSASTKGLAGGGSSYNEQFF
CDR3 DNA: TGCAGTGCCAGTACAAAGGGACTAGCGGGGGGCGGGAGCTCCTACAATGAGCAGTTCTTC

D gene: TRBD2
clone size: NA
V gene: TRBV10-3
J gene: TRBJ2-3
CDR3 protein: CAISGAGGLGTDTQYF
CDR3 DNA: TGTGCCATCAGCGGAGCGGGGGGGCTGGGCACAGATACGCAGTATTTT

D gene: NA
clone size: NA
V gene: TRBV19
J gene: TRBJ1-5
CDR3 protein: CASSMSQLNQPQHF
CDR3 DNA: TGTGCCAGTAGTATGTCACAGCTCAATCAGCCCCAGCATTTT

D gene: TRBD2
clone size: NA
V gene: TRBV4-3
J gene: TRBJ2-5
CDR3 protein: CASSQSWTSGGETQYF
CDR3 DNA: TGCGCCAGCAGCCAATCGTGGACTAGCGGGGGCGAGACCCAGTACTTC

D gene: NA
clone size: NA
V gene: TRBV11-1
J gene: TRBJ1-6
CDR3 protein: CASSLGRLHNSPLHF
CDR3 DNA: TGTGCCAGCAGCCTGGGGAGACTTCATAATTCACCCCTCCACTTT

D gene: NA
clone size: once
V gene: TRBV5-4
J gene: TRBJ2-7
CDR3 protein: CASKGGGDEQYF
CDR3 DNA: TGTGCCAGCAAGGGGGGGGGCGACGAGCAGTACTTC

D gene: TRBD1
clone size: NA
V gene: TRBV2
J gene: TRBJ1-2
CDR3 protein: CASRGQGPNYGYTF
CDR3 DNA: TGTGCCAGCAGGGGACAGGGACCGAACTATGGCTACACCTTC

D gene: TRBD1
clone size: NA
V gene: TRBV5-6
J gene: TRBJ1-2
CDR3 protein: CASSLGGQSFPIYGYTF
CDR3 DNA: TGTGCCAGCAGCTTGGGGGGACAGTCTTTCCCAATCTATGGCTACACCTTC

D gene: TRBD1
clone size: NA
V gene: TRBV5-4
J gene: TRBJ1-3
CDR3 protein: CASSITGAGNTIYF
CDR3 DNA: TGTGCCAGCAGCATTACAGGGGCTGGAAACACCATATATTTT

D gene: TRBD2
clone size: NA
V gene: TRBV7-2
J gene: TRBJ2-1
CDR3 protein: CASSNLAGAYYNEQFF
CDR3 DNA: TGTGCCAGCAGCAACCTAGCGGGGGCCTACTACAATGAGCAGTTCTTC

D gene: NA
clone size: NA
V gene: TRBV6-5
J gene: TRBJ1-1
CDR3 protein: CASSYSERGGAFF
CDR3 DNA: TGTGCCAGCAGTTACTCAGAAAGGGGTGGAGCTTTCTTT

D gene: TRBD1
clone size: once
V gene: TRBV11-3
J gene: TRBJ2-1
CDR3 protein: CASSKIGDRDFNEQFF
CDR3 DNA: TGTGCCAGCAGTAAAATCGGCGACAGGGATTTTAATGAGCAGTTCTTC

D gene: NA
clone size: NA
V gene: TRBV12-3/TRBV12-4
J gene: TRBJ1-5
CDR3 protein: CASSQTVNQPQHF
CDR3 DNA: TGTGCCAGCAGTCAGACAGTTAATCAGCCCCAGCATTTT

D gene: TRBD1
clone size: NA
V gene: TRBV5-8
J gene: TRBJ1-3
CDR3 protein: CASSVLTGTGTGNTIYF
CDR3 DNA: TGTGCCAGCAGCGTATTGACCGGGACAGGGACAGGAAACACCATATATTTT

D gene: TRBD1
clone size: NA
V gene: TRBV4-3
J gene: TRBJ2-6
CDR3 protein: CASTGTASSGANVLTF
CDR3 DNA: TGCGCCAGCACCGGGACAGCGAGCTCTGGGGCCAACGTCCTGACTTTC

D gene: TRBD2
clone size: once
V gene: TRBV7-2
J gene: TRBJ2-7
CDR3 protein: CASSLGGTSSYEQYF
CDR3 DNA: TGTGCCAGCAGCTTAGGCGGGACTAGCTCCTACGAGCAGTACTTC

D gene: TRBD1
clone size: NA
V gene: TRBV3-1/TRBV3-2
J gene: TRBJ1-2
CDR3 protein: CASSRAGGRTDYGYTF
CDR3 DNA: TGTGCCAGCAGCCGGGCAGGGGGACGTACGGACTATGGCTACACCTTC

D gene: NA
clone size: NA
V gene: TRBV7-2
J gene: TRBJ2-2
CDR3 protein: CASNNLWGLDGELFF
CDR3 DNA: TGTGCCAGCAATAACCTCTGGGGGCTGGACGGGGAGCTGTTTTTT

D gene: TRBD1
clone size: NA
V gene: TRBV9
J gene: TRBJ2-7
CDR3 protein: CASSRTGVGEQYF
CDR3 DNA: TGTGCCAGCAGCAGGACAGGGGTGGGTGAGCAGTACTTC

D gene: NA
clone size: NA
V gene: TRBV4-1
J gene: TRBJ1-2
CDR3 protein: CASSQDLTFGRDYGYTF
CDR3 DNA: TGCGCCAGCAGCCAAGATCTAACTTTCGGGAGAGACTATGGCTACACCTTC

D gene: NA
clone size: NA
V gene: TRBV19
J gene: TRBJ1-3
CDR3 protein: CASSIGAQPGNTIYF
CDR3 DNA: TGTGCCAGTAGTATAGGGGCACAGCCTGGAAACACCATATATTTT

D gene: TRBD1
clone size: NA
V gene: TRBV18
J gene: TRBJ2-7
CDR3 protein: CASSPGQGVAYEQYF
CDR3 DNA: TGTGCCAGCTCACCCGGACAGGGGGTAGCCTACGAGCAGTACTTC

D gene: NA
clone size: NA
V gene: TRBV19
J gene: TRBJ2-3
CDR3 protein: CASTLGRLSTDTQYF
CDR3 DNA: TGTGCCAGTACCCTAGGTAGACTTAGCACAGATACGCAGTATTTT

D gene: TRBD1
clone size: NA
V gene: TRBV7-8
J gene: TRBJ2-1
CDR3 protein: CASSVQGNEQFF
CDR3 DNA: TGTGCCAGCAGCGTACAGGGGAATGAGCAGTTCTTC

D gene: NA
clone size: NA
V gene: TRBV7-2
J gene: TRBJ2-7
CDR3 protein: CASSPAGYEQYF
CDR3 DNA: TGTGCCAGCAGCCCAGCCGGGTACGAGCAGTACTTC